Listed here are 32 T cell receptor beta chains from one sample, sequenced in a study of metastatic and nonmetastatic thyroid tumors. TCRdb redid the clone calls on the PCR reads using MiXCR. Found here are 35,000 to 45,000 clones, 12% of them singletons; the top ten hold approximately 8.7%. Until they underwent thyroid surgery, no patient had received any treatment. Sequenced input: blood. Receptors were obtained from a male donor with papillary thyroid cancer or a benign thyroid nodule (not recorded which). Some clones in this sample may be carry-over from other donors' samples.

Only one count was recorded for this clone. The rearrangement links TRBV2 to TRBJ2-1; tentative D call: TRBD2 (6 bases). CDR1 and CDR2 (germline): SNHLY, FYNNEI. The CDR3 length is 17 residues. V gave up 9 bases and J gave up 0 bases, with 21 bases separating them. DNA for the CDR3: TGTGCCAGTCACGGGACTCCAGTCTCTAGCTCCTACAATGAGCAGTTCTTC. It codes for CASHGTPVSSSYNEQFF.

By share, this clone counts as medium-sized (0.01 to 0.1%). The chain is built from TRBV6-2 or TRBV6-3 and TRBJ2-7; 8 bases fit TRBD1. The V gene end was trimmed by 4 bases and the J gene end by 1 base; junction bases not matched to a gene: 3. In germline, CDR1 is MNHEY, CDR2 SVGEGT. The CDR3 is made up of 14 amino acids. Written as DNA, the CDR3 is TGTGCCAGCAGTTCGGGACAGGCTTCCTACGAGCAGTACTTC. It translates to CASSSGQASYEQYF.

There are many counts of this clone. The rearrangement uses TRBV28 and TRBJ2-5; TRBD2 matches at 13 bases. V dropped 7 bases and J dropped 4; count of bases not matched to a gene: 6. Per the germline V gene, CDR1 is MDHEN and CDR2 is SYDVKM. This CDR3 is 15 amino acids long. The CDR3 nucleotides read TGTGCCAGCACCTGGACTAGCGGGAGACGAGAGACCCAGTACTTC. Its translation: CASTWTSGRRETQYF.

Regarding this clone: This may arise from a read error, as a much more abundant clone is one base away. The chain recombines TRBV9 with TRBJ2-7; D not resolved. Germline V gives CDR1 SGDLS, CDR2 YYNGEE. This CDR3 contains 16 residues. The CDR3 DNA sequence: TGTGCCAGCAGCGTAGCCCCCAGTGAGAGCTCCTACGAGCGGTACTTC. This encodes CASSVAPSESSYERYF.

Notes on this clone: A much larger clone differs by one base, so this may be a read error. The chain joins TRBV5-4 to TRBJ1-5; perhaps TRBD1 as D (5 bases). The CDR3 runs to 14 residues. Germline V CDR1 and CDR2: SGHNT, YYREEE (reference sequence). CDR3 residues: CVSSAAGINQPQHF. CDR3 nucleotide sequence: TGTGTCAGCAGCGCGGCAGGGATCAATCAGCCCCAGCATTTT.

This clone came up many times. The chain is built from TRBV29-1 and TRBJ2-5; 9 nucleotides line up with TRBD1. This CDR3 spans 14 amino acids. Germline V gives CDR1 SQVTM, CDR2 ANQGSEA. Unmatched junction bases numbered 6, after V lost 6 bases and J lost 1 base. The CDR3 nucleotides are TGCAGCGTGGGACAGGGAAGGGGCCAAGAGACCCAGTACTTC. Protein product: CSVGQGRGQETQYF.

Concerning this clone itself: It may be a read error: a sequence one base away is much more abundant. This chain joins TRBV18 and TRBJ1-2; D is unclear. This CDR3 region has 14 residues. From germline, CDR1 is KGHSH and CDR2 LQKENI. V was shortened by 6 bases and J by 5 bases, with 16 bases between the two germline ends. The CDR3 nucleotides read TGTGCCAGCTCCCCATCTGATGGCGGATATGGCTACACCTTC. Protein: CASSPSDGGYGYTF.

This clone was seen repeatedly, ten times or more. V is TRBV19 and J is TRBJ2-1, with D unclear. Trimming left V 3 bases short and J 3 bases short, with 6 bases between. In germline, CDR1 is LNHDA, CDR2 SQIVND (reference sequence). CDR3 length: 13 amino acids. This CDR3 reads CASSIDFYNEQFF. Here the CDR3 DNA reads TGTGCCAGTAGTATCGACTTCTACAATGAGCAGTTCTTC.

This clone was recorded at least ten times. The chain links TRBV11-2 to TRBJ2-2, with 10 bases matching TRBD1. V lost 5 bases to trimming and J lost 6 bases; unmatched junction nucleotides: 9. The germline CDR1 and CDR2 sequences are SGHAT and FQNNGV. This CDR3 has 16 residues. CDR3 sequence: CASSATGTGVSGELFF. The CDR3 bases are TGTGCCAGCAGCGCCACTGGGACAGGGGTTTCCGGGGAGCTGTTTTTT.

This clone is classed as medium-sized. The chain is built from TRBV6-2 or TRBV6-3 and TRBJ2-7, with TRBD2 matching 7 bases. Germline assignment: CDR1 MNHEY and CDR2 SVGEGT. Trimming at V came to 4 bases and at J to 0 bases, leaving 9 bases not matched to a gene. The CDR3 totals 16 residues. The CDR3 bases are TGTGCCAGCAGTTCGCCGGGGACTACCCTCTCCTACGAGCAGTACTTC. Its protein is CASSSPGTTLSYEQYF.

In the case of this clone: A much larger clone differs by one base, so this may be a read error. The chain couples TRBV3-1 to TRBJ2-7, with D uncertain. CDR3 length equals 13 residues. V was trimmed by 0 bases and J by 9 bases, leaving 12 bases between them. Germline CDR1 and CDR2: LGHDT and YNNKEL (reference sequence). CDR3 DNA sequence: TGTGCCAGCAGCCAAGAGGGATCGCGGATGCAGTACTTC. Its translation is CASSQEGSRMQYF.

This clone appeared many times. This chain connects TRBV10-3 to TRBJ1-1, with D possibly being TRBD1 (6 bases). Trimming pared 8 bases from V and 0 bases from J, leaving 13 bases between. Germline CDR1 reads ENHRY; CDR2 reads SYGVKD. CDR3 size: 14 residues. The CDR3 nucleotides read TGTGCCATCGGGGGGGGGGGCCTGAACACTGAAGCTTTCTTT. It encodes CAIGGGGLNTEAFF.

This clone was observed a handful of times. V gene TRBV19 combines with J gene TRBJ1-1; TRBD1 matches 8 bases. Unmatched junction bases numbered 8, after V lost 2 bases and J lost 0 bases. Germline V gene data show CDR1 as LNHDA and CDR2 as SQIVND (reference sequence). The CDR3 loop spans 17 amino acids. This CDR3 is CASSIFAGQGLNTEAFF. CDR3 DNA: TGTGCCAGTAGTATATTCGCCGGACAGGGACTGAACACTGAAGCTTTCTTT.

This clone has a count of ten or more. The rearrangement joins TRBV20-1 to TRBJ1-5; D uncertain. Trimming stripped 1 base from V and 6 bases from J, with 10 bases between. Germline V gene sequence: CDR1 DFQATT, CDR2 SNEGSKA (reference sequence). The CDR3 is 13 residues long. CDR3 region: CSARAQPGQPQHF. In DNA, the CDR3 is TGCAGTGCTAGAGCCCAGCCTGGTCAGCCCCAGCATTTT.

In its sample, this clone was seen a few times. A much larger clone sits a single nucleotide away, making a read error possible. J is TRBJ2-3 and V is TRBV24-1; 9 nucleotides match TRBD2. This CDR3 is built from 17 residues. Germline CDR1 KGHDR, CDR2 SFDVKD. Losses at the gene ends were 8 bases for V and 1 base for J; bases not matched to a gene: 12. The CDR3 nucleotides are TGTGCCACCATACGACTAGCGGTAGGGCCAGGCACAGATACGCAGTATTTT. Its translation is CATIRLAVGPGTDTQYF.

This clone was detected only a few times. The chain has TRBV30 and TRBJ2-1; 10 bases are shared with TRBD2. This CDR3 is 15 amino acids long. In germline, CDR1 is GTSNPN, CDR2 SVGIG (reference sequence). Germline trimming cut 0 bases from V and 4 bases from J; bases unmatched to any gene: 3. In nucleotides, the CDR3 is TGTGCCTGGAGTGTACAAGCGGGAGGGTACAATGAGCAGTTCTTC. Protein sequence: CAWSVQAGGYNEQFF.

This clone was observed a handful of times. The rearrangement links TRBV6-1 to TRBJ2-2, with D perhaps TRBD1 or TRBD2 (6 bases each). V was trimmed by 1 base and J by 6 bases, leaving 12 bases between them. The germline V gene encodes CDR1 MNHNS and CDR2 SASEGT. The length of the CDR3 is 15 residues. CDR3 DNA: TGTGCCAGCAGTGAAGGAAGGGGGGCCGCCGGGGAGCTGTTTTTT. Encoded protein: CASSEGRGAAGELFF.

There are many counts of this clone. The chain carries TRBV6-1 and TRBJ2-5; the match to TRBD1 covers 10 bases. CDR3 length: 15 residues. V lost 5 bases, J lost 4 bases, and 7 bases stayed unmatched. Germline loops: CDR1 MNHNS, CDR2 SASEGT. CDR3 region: CASSSPGQGLETQYF. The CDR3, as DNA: TGTGCCAGCAGTTCCCCGGGACAGGGGTTAGAGACCCAGTACTTC.

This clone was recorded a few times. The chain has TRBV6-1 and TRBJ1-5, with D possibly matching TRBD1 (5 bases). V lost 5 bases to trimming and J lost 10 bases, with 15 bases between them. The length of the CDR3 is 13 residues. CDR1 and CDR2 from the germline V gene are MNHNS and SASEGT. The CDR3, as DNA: TGTGCCAGCAGTCCACCAGGGTTTCATCCCCAGCATTTT. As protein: CASSPPGFHPQHF.

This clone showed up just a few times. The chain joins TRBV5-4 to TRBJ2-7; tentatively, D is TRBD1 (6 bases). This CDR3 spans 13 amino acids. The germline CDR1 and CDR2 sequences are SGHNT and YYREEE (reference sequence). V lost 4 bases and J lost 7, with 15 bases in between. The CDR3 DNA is TGTGCCAGCAGCCGGGACCAAAGGGGGGAGCAGTACTTC. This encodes CASSRDQRGEQYF.

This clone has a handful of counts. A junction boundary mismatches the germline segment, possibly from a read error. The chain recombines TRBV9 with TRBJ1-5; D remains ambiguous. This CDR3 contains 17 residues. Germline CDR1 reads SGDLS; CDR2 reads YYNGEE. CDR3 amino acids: CASSPKVWKGWHQPRHF. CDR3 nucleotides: TGTGCCAGCAGCCCCAAGGTGTGGAAGGGCTGGCATCAGCCCCGGCATTTT.

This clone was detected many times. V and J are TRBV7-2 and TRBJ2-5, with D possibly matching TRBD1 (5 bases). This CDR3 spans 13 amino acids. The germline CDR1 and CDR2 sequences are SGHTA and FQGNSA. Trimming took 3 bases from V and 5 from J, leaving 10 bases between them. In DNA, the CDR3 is TGTGCCAGCAGCTTGGGGCCTCCGGAGACCCAGTACTTC. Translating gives CASSLGPPETQYF.

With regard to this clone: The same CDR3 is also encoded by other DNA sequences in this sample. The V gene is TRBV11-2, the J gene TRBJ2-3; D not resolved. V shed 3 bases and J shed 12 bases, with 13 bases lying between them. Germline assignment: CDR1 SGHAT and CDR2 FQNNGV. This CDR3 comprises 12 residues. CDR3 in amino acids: CASSFRSGTQYF. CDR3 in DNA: TGTGCCAGCAGCTTTCGGTCGGGTACACAGTATTTT.

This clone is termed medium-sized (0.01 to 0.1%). The CDR3 nucleotides read TGTGCCAGCAGGTATCAGGTTCCCTACGAGCAGTACTTC. Its translation: CASRYQVPYEQYF. The rearrangement links TRBV28 to TRBJ2-7, with D unresolved. The germline V gene has CDR1 MDHEN and CDR2 SYDVKM. V was clipped by 6 bases and J by 2 bases, with 11 bases between them. The CDR3 length is 13 residues.

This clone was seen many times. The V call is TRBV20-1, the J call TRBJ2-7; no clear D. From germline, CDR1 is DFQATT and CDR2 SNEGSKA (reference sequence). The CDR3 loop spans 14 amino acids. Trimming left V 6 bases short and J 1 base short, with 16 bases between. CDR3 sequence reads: CSAASAHWSYEQYF. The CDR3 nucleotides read TGCAGTGCGGCATCAGCGCATTGGTCCTACGAGCAGTACTTC.

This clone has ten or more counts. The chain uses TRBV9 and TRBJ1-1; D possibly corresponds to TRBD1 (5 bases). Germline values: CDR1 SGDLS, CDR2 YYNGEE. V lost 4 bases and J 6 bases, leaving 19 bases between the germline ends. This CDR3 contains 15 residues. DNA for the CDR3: TGTGCCAGCAGCCCTATAGGTGGGGGGTTGCCTGAAGCTTTCTTT. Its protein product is CASSPIGGGLPEAFF.

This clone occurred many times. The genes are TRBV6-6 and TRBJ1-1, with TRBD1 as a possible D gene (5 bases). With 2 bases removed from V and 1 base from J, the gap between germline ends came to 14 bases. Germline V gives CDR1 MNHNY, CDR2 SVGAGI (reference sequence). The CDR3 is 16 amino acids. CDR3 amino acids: CASSYPGTFPNTEAFF. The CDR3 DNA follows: TGTGCCAGCAGTTACCCCGGGACGTTTCCGAACACTGAAGCTTTCTTT.

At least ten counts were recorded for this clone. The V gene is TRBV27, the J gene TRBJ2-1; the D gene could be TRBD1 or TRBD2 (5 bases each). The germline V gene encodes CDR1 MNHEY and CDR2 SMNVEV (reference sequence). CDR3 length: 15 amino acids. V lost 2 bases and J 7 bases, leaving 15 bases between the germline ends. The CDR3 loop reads CASSLEGQRLNEQFF. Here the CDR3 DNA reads TGTGCCAGCAGTTTAGAGGGGCAACGCCTTAATGAGCAGTTCTTC.

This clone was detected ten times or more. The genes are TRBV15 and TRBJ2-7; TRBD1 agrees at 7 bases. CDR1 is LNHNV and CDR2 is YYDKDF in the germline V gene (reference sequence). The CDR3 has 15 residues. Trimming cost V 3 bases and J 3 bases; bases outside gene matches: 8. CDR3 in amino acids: CATSSPGQTFYEQYF. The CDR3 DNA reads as TGTGCCACCAGCAGTCCGGGACAGACATTCTACGAGCAGTACTTC.

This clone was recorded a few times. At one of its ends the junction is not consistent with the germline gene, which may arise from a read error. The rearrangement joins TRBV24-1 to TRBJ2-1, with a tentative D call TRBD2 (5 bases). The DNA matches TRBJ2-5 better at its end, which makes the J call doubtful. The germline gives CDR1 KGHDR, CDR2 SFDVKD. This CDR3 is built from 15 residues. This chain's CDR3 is CATIDMGLEGETQYF. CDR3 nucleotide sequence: TGTGCCACCATTGATATGGGTCTAGAGGGAGAGACCCAGTACTTC.

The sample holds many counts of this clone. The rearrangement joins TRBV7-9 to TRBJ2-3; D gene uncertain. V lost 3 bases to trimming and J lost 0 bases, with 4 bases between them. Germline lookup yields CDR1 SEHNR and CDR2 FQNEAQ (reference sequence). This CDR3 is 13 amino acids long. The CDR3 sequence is CASSFGSTDTQYF. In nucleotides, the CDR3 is TGTGCCAGCAGCTTTGGTAGCACAGATACGCAGTATTTT. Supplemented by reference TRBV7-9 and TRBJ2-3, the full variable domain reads DTGVSQNPRHKITKRGQNVTFRCDPISEHNRLYWYRQTLGQGPEFLTYFQNEAQLEKSRLLSDRFSAERPKGSFSTLEIQRTEQGDSAMYLCASSFGSTDTQYFGPGTRLTVL.

The CDR3 DNA reads as TGCGCCAGCAGCCAAGATCGGGGGCAAAGGCACAATGAGCAGTTCTTC. It is translated as CASSQDRGQRHNEQFF. The chain uses TRBV4-3 and TRBJ2-1, with D perhaps TRBD1 or TRBD2 (6 bases each). This CDR3 is built from 16 residues. Germline V gene data show CDR1 as LGHNA and CDR2 as YSLEER. V lost 0 bases and J lost 5, with 14 bases in between.